This T cell receptor (beta chain) stems from a study of T cells in Graves' hyperthyroidism and ophthalmopathy. RNA transcripts were the template for amplifying TCR beta CDR3 regions. TCR CDR3 regions were first amplified by RT-PCR with HTBI primers. TCRdb re-called the multiplex PCR reads through MiXCR, storing one row per CDR3 protein. The sample consists of about 260,000 distinct CDR3 sequences, 22% of them appearing once. Findings and caveats of the study: From stable hyperthyroidism, ophthalmopathy was set apart by a 13 V-J model. The model made its ophthalmopathy prediction, and onset followed a median roughly 6.5 months later.

This clonotype appeared many times. Its antigen is currently unknown. The CDR3 is 17 amino acids. CDR1 and CDR2 (germline): SGHRS, YFSETQ. The V and J ends lost 4 bases and 4 bases, in that order; junction bases with no gene match: 12. The V and J genes are TRBV5-1 and TRBJ2-1; the match to TRBD1 covers 9 bases. The TCR was taken from a young man with Graves' ophthalmopathy. Sequencing was performed on blood. For the CDR3, the DNA is TGCGCCAGCAGCGGATTGGAACGGGACAGGGTATACAATGAGCAGTTCTTC. Its translation: CASSGLERDRVYNEQFF.